This T cell receptor beta chain stems from a study of neoadjuvant anti-PD-1 for oral cavity cancer. About the study: Patients mostly received three to four biweekly nivolumab doses at 3 mg/kg before surgery. Patients without progression got a fourth dose around day 43.

Only in-frame clones appear in the TCRdb table, and some are missing; sequencing was by immunoSEQ multiplex PCR. The sample has about 12,000 clones, about 70% seen once. Losses at the gene ends were 5 bases for V and 1 base for J; bases not matched to a gene: 2. Germline lookup yields CDR1 MNHNS and CDR2 SASEGT. CDR3 length equals 14 residues. As for time point: after neoadjuvant nivolumab, at surgical resection. Overall study findings and caveats: Higher pretreatment blood Treg/Th17 ratios correlated with higher pretreatment blood and lower post-treatment tumor TCRbeta clonality.

This clone appeared a single time. Its antigen is unidentified. V and J are TRBV6-1 and TRBJ2-4; TRBD1 matches 7 bases. The sequenced sample was PBMCs, obtained after nivolumab (anti-PD-1) treatment. This sequence was found in a person aged 40 to 85 with oral cavity squamous cell carcinoma. CDR3 DNA sequence: TGTGCCAGCAGTCCACAGGGGGCCAAAAACATTCAGTACTTC. Translating gives CASSPQGAKNIQYF.